This entry describes one T cell receptor (beta chain). This clonotype was recorded at least ten times. What antigen it recognizes has not been identified. The input lacks base qualities; no much larger clone sits a single base away. The entry originates in a study of response to subunit inactivated influenza vaccine (dated by TCRdb to the late 2010s). For context, the study as a whole: To follow how T cells responded to a trivalent subunit inactivated influenza vaccine, the researchers relied on deep quantitative profiling of the T cell receptor repertoire. Summary of the overall study and its limitations: The authors suggested that each seasonal influenza vaccination may recruit only a limited number of new T cells.

V and J are trimmed by 4 bases and 4 bases, and the gene matches miss 6 bases of the junction. The CDR3 starts with the cysteine, ends with the phenylalanine, and has 14 residues. Just CDR3 DNA is preserved here, 42 bases in frame from base 1. In the germline V gene, CDR1 corresponds to SGHRS and CDR2 to YFSETQ. The protocol used for the library was RT-PCR. The listed sequencing device is Illumina HiSeq 2500. TCRdb reprocessing: public reads trimmed at Q25 with fastp, clones called with MiXCR, in-frame beta chains kept. For every CDR3 protein sequence, its rows merge into one entry that carries the most common genes and DNA. The sample yields approximately 520,000 distinct CDR3 sequences; 25% were counted once. Less than 2.5% of the sample is in the top ten clones.

The clonotype originates from a man aged 50 to 60 who received an inactivated influenza vaccine. Donor details come from another sample of the same person, matched by shared clones. The sequence is built from TRBV5-1 and TRBJ2-7, with TRBD1 matching 9 junction bases. This sample comprised CD4+ T cells sorted from PBMCs, obtained around 5 days after vaccination. Here is the DNA: TGCGCCAGCAGCCCCCCGGGACAGGGATACGAGCAGTACTTC. This yields the protein CASSPPGQGYEQYF.